The clone carrying this T cell receptor (beta chain) was observed a single time. Its antigen is not identified. These data originate in a study of shared clonotypes between healthy human individuals. V shed 8 bases and J shed 4 bases, with 10 bases lying between them. Germline assignment: CDR1 SEHNR and CDR2 FQNEAQ (reference sequence). This CDR3 spans 12 amino acids. Study-wide points: Depth of sequencing was expected to influence donor clonotype sharing. Estimated richness values were generally larger in naive subsets than in memory subsets.

Repertoires were generated with immunoSEQ multiplex PCR, while TCRdb's copy carries only in-frame clones and drops some. This table has 2.3 million or so clones, 93% appearing once. Sequenced sample: naive CD4+ T cells from PBMCs. Subset in this sample: CD45RA+ positively selected. The receptor comes from a man younger than 30 in good health. Some clones in this sample may be carry-over from other donors' samples. The chain recombines TRBV7-9 with TRBJ2-3; D possibly matches TRBD1 or TRBD2 (5 bases each). The CDR3 loop is CASGRGADTQYF. The CDR3 nucleotides are TGTGCCAGCGGGAGAGGGGCAGATACGCAGTATTTT.